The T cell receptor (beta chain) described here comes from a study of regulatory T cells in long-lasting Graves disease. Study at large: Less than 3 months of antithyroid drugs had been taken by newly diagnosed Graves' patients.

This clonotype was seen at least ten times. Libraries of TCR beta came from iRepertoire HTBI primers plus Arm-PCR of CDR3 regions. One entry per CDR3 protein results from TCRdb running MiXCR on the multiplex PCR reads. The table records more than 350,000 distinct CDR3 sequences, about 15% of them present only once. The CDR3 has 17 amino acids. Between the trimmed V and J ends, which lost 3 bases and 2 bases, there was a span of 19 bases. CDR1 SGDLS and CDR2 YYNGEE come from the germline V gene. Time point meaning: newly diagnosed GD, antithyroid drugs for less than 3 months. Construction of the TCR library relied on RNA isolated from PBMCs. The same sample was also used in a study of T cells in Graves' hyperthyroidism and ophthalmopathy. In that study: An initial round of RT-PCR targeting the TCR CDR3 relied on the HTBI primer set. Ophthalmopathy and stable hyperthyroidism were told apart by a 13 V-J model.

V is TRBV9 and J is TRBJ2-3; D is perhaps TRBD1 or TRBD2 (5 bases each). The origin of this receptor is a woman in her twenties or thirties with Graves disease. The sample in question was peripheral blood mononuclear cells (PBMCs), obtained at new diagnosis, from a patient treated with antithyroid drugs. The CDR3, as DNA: TGTGCCAGCAGCGATGCCTGGAGAGGGGCTAACACAGATACGCAGTATTTT. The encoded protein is CASSDAWRGANTDTQYF.